The present entry profiles one T cell receptor (beta chain) with its context. As yet, its antigen is unknown. The sample belongs to a study of human versus mouse CDR3 diversity and MHC coevolution. Notes on the study in general: Compared with mice, human CDR3s carried more deletions and insertions on average.

Sequencing was performed with immunoSEQ multiplex PCR; in TCRdb, only in-frame clones are kept and a portion is missing. The data show about 83,000 clones, around 92% seen once. Naive CD4 T cells, CD45RO-negative and CD62L-positive, were flow-sorted from PBMCs. CDR3 length: 15 amino acids. CDR1 is SEHNR, CDR2 FQNEAQ, per germline (reference sequence). Trimming took off 5 bases at V and 0 bases at J, with 8 bases between the two ends. The rearrangement joins TRBV7-9 to TRBJ2-6; D is unclear. The TCR was taken from a person aged 30 to 69 in good health. Sequences were obtained from naive CD4+ T cells from blood. Regarding subset: CD45RO-negative CD62L-positive naive CD4 T cells. The CDR3 reads CASSPVNSGANVLTF. CDR3 in DNA: TGTGCCAGCAGCCCAGTAAACTCTGGGGCCAACGTCCTGACTTTC.